The 23 T cell receptor beta chains reported below all come from one sample, sequenced in a study of shared clonotypes between healthy human individuals. Libraries were prepared by immunoSEQ multiplex PCR; TCRdb keeps only in-frame clonotypes and omits some of them. This table holds over a million clones, 75% to 85% found once. Sequenced sample: memory CD4+ T cells from PBMCs. Indicated subset: CD45RA-negative fraction. The receptor set was obtained from a man aged 18 to 29 in good health. Some clones in this sample may be carry-over from other donors' samples.

This clone was recorded only once. J is TRBJ2-1 and V is TRBV28; the D gene could be TRBD1 or TRBD2 (6 bases each). Per the germline V gene, CDR1 is MDHEN and CDR2 is SYDVKM. V was pared by 7 bases and J by 5 bases, with 15 bases between. This CDR3 comprises 14 residues. CDR3 residues: CASTVLRGDNEQFF. The CDR3 bases are TGTGCCAGCACGGTTTTGAGGGGGGACAATGAGCAGTTCTTC.

V gene TRBV18 combines with J gene TRBJ2-7, with D perhaps matching TRBD2 (5 bases). With 1 base removed from V and 0 bases from J, the gap between germline ends came to 13 bases. Germline V gene data show CDR1 as KGHSH and CDR2 as LQKENI. The CDR3 spans 16 residues. The CDR3 region has the DNA TGTGCCAGCTCACCACGCGCCAGCGGTCCCTCCTACGAGCAGTACTTC. Translating gives CASSPRASGPSYEQYF.

The V gene is TRBV2, the J gene TRBJ2-7; D remains unclear. The CDR3 is made up of 14 amino acids. From germline, CDR1 is SNHLY and CDR2 FYNNEI. V gave up 7 bases and J gave up 2 bases, with 15 bases separating them. CDR3 nucleotides: TGTGCCAGCACCTGGACCGAGGAGACCTACGAGCAGTACTTC. Translation gives CASTWTEETYEQYF.

The rearrangement joins TRBV29-1 to TRBJ2-4; D call uncertain. V lost 6 bases and J 7 bases, leaving 19 bases between the germline ends. The germline V gene encodes CDR1 SQVTM and CDR2 ANQGSEA. The CDR3 is made up of 14 amino acids. CDR3 residues: CSVGTETKRNIQYF. The CDR3 nucleotides are TGCAGCGTCGGTACCGAAACCAAAAGGAACATTCAGTACTTC.

CDR3 DNA sequence: TGTGCCAGCAGCTTAGGCCTGGACAGGGGTTCTACTGAAGCTTTCTTT. Its protein is CASSLGLDRGSTEAFF. The rearrangement joins TRBV7-3 to TRBJ1-1; 9 bases are a match to TRBD1. Germline lookup yields CDR1 SGHTA and CDR2 FQGTGA. The V segment lost 2 bases and the J segment 5 bases; nucleotides outside the gene matches: 9. The CDR3 is made up of 16 amino acids.

The chain employs TRBV7-9 and TRBJ1-1; D gene unclear. The V gene's germline CDR1 is SEHNR and CDR2 FQNEAQ (reference sequence). The CDR3 loop spans 15 amino acids. Between the trimmed V and J ends, which lost 3 bases and 5 bases, there was a span of 16 bases. CDR3 sequence (DNA): TGTGCCAGCAGCTTGAATGGAGCCAGAGAGACTGAAGCTTTCTTT. Translation gives CASSLNGARETEAFF.

This chain links TRBV5-1 with TRBJ2-1; D ambiguous. The CDR3 has 15 residues. Per the germline V gene, CDR1 is SGHRS and CDR2 is YFSETQ. V was trimmed by 2 bases and J by 4 bases, leaving 13 bases between them. In nucleotides, the CDR3 is TGCGCCAGCAGCTTAATTGGCGTACTTTACAATGAGCAGTTCTTC. It codes for CASSLIGVLYNEQFF. Together with reference TRBV5-1 and TRBJ2-1, the CDR3 gives the full variable domain: KAGVTQTPRYLIKTRGQQVTLSCSPISGHRSVSWYQQTPGQGLQFLFEYFSETQRNKGNFPGRFSGRQFSNSRSEMNVSTLELGDSALYLCASSLIGVLYNEQFFGPGTRLTVL.

The chain links TRBV7-9 to TRBJ1-1; D remains unclear. Trimming took off 1 base at V and 4 bases at J, with 7 bases between the two ends. The CDR3 covers 13 residues. Germline CDR1 SEHNR, CDR2 FQNEAQ (reference sequence). The CDR3 sequence is CASSLVTGTEAFF. The CDR3 bases are TGTGCCAGCAGCTTAGTAACCGGCACTGAAGCTTTCTTT. The variable domain in full, with the rest retrieved from reference TRBV7-9 and TRBJ1-1, is DTGVSQNPRHKITKRGQNVTFRCDPISEHNRLYWYRQTLGQGPEFLTYFQNEAQLEKSRLLSDRFSAERPKGSFSTLEIQRTEQGDSAMYLCASSLVTGTEAFFGQGTRLTVV.

The gene calls are TRBV14 and TRBJ2-5; 10 bases map to TRBD2. The CDR3 spans 23 residues. J was trimmed by 9 bases and V by 4 bases; bases with no gene match: 35. The germline CDR1 and CDR2 sequences are SGHDN and FVKESK. CDR3 sequence: CASSPIHGQGRASGRLGAAAQYF. In nucleotides, the CDR3 is TGTGCCAGCAGCCCAATACACGGACAGGGCCGGGCTAGCGGGAGACTCGGGGCGGCGGCCCAGTACTTC.

This clone was picked up a small number of times. The chain is built from TRBV4-1 and TRBJ1-3; no reliable D call. CDR1 MGHRA and CDR2 YSYEKL come from the germline V gene. Between the trimmed V and J ends, which lost 4 bases and 5 bases, there was a span of 12 bases. The CDR3 has 14 residues. The CDR3 loop reads CASSPARDRNTIYF. The CDR3 DNA sequence: TGCGCCAGCAGCCCTGCTCGTGACAGAAACACCATATATTTT.

J is TRBJ2-5 and V is TRBV4-3; D remains unclear. CDR1 and CDR2 from the germline V gene are LGHNA and YSLEER. CDR3 length equals 13 residues. Trimming stripped 0 bases from V and 6 bases from J, with 8 bases between. CDR3 sequence: CASSQELFQTQYF. CDR3 coding DNA: TGCGCCAGCAGCCAAGAGTTGTTCCAGACCCAGTACTTC.

J is TRBJ2-1 and V is TRBV5-1; possibly TRBD2 for D (7 bases). Germline lookup yields CDR1 SGHRS and CDR2 YFSETQ. V dropped 4 bases and J dropped 6 bases, with 20 bases sitting between them. This CDR3 comprises 16 residues. This CDR3 is CASSPGGARLSNEQFF. The CDR3 region has the DNA TGCGCCAGCAGCCCTGGGGGGGCCCGATTAAGCAATGAGCAGTTCTTC. The full variable domain, in which reference TRBV5-1 and TRBJ2-1 provide the parts outside the CDR3, is KAGVTQTPRYLIKTRGQQVTLSCSPISGHRSVSWYQQTPGQGLQFLFEYFSETQRNKGNFPGRFSGRQFSNSRSEMNVSTLELGDSALYLCASSPGGARLSNEQFFGPGTRLTVL.

This clone appeared many times. This chain links TRBV10-3 with TRBJ2-7; tentatively, D is TRBD2 (6 bases). This CDR3 comprises 13 residues. The V gene's germline CDR1 is ENHRY and CDR2 SYGVKD. V lost 8 bases and J 6 bases, leaving 17 bases between the germline ends. The chain's CDR3 is CAIGGLQGGEQYF. The CDR3 DNA sequence: TGTGCCATCGGGGGACTTCAGGGTGGCGAGCAGTACTTC.

The genes are TRBV30 and TRBJ1-2; 7 bases are a match to TRBD1. Germline CDR1 reads GTSNPN; CDR2 reads SVGIG (reference sequence). The CDR3 spans 13 residues. J gave up 6 bases and V 0 bases, and 4 bases lay outside the gene matches. CDR3 region: CAWSVHRGHGYTF. CDR3 DNA sequence: TGTGCCTGGAGTGTACACAGGGGTCATGGCTACACCTTC.

The chain uses TRBV6-1 and TRBJ2-1; no clear D. CDR1 is MNHNS, CDR2 SASEGT, per germline. Deletions cut 7 bases from V and 3 bases from J, with 16 bases between. The CDR3 spans 15 residues. The CDR3: CASNLGAGNYNEQFF. CDR3 bases: TGTGCCAGCAATCTCGGTGCAGGTAACTACAATGAGCAGTTCTTC.

The chain uses TRBV19 and TRBJ2-3, with 10 nucleotides matching TRBD1. Germline V gene sequence: CDR1 LNHDA, CDR2 SQIVND (reference sequence). With V trimmed by 5 bases and J by 8 bases, 4 bases remained unmatched. CDR3 length: 13 residues. The CDR3 spells CASSLRDRGTQYF. Here the CDR3 DNA reads TGTGCCAGTAGTTTACGGGACAGGGGTACGCAGTATTTT.

This chain joins TRBV7-2 and TRBJ2-1; D possibly matches TRBD1 or TRBD2 (5 bases each). The CDR3 contains 15 residues. Between the trimmed V and J ends, which lost 6 bases and 6 bases, there was a span of 18 bases. CDR1 and CDR2 from the germline V gene are SGHTA and FQGNSA. The CDR3 here is CASSWTSGGGNEQFF. The CDR3 region has the DNA TGTGCCAGCAGTTGGACCAGCGGTGGGGGCAATGAGCAGTTCTTC.

This clone has a handful of counts. The V gene is TRBV4-2, the J gene TRBJ1-1; D call uncertain. CDR3 length: 12 residues. CDR1 is LGHNA and CDR2 is YNFKEQ in the germline V gene. Trimming removed 1 base from V and 6 bases from J, with 6 bases in between. This CDR3 is CASSQGTAEAFF. CDR3 DNA sequence: TGTGCCAGCAGCCAAGGGACTGCTGAAGCTTTCTTT.

The genes are TRBV2 and TRBJ2-1; D uncertain. V was trimmed by 6 bases and J by 0 bases, leaving 12 bases between them. The CDR3 has 15 amino acids. Germline values: CDR1 SNHLY, CDR2 FYNNEI. CDR3 residues: CASRASTLSYNEQFF. In nucleotides, the CDR3 is TGTGCCAGCAGGGCCTCAACTCTCTCCTACAATGAGCAGTTCTTC.

CDR3 sequence reads: CASSPQGSGTGELFF. DNA of the CDR3: TGTGCCAGCAGCCCACAGGGTTCGGGCACCGGGGAGCTGTTTTTT. The V gene is TRBV11-3, the J gene TRBJ2-2, with D possibly being TRBD1 (6 bases). Trimming took off 5 bases at V and 4 bases at J, with 14 bases between the two ends. The CDR3 extends over 15 amino acids. Germline V gives CDR1 SGHNT, CDR2 YENEEA.

The chain recombines TRBV11-2 with TRBJ2-7; 10 bases line up with TRBD1. The germline CDR1 and CDR2 sequences are SGHAT and FQNNGV. Losses at the gene ends were 1 base for V and 4 bases for J; bases not matched to a gene: 7. The CDR3 covers 16 residues. The CDR3 region has the DNA TGTGCCAGCAGCTTAGCCTCCAGGGACAGGGGTTACGAGCAGTACTTC. Translation: CASSLASRDRGYEQYF.

The J gene is TRBJ2-7, the V gene TRBV7-2; 8 bases fit TRBD1. The germline V gene has CDR1 SGHTA and CDR2 FQGNSA. The CDR3 is 15 residues long. With 1 base clipped from V and 1 base from J, the junction kept 3 bases outside the gene matches. The CDR3 reads CASSLVGTGSYEQYF. The CDR3, as DNA: TGTGCCAGCAGCTTAGTGGGGACAGGTTCCTACGAGCAGTACTTC.

To note about this clone: Since a far larger clone is one base different, this is likely a read error. Additional DNA sequences in this sample encode the identical CDR3. This chain joins TRBV7-2 and TRBJ2-2; unclear D gene. Looked up from germline, CDR1 is SGHTA and CDR2 is FQGNSA. The CDR3 is made up of 13 amino acids. Trimming shortened V by 2 bases and J by 2 bases, and 3 bases separated the two germline ends. The CDR3 region is CASSLLNTGELFF. The CDR3 nucleotides read TGTGCCAGCAGCTTACTAAACACCGGGGAGCTGTTTTTT. Drawing the rest from reference TRBV7-2 and TRBJ2-2, the complete variable domain is GAGVSQSPSNKVTEKGKDVELRCDPISGHTALYWYRQSLGQGLEFLIYFQGNSAPDKSGLPSDRFSAERTGGSVSTLTIQRTQQEDSAVYLCASSLLNTGELFFGEGSRLTVL.